The present TCR beta chain was sequenced within a study of T-cell reconstitution after alpha-beta-depleted transplantation in children. CDR1 is DFQATT, CDR2 SNEGSKA, per germline (reference sequence). This CDR3 has 17 residues. V lost 0 bases, J lost 0 bases, and 8 bases stayed unmatched. TCRbeta library preparation incorporated unique molecular identifiers. TCRdb independently ran MiXCR on the PCR reads; one entry per CDR3 protein. Of some 590,000 distinct CDR3 sequences detected, under 12% appear once; the ten largest clones hold around 4%. This receptor was identified in a human donor who donated a stem cell graft to a child with acute myeloid leukemia. The sequences come from PBMCs from the stem cell graft donor, collected from the stem cell graft. The chain has TRBV20-1 and TRBJ2-7, with TRBD2 matching 10 bases. The CDR3 loop reads CSARDVWLAGVSYEQYF. As DNA, the CDR3 is TGCAGTGCTAGAGACGTTTGGCTAGCGGGGGTCTCCTACGAGCAGTACTTC.